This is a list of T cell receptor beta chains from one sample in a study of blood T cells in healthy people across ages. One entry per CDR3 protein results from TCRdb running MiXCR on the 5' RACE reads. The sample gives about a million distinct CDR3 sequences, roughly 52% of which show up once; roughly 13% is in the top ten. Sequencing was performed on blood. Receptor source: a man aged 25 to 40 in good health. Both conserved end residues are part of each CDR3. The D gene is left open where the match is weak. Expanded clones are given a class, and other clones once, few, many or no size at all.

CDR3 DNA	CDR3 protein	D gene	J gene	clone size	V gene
TGTGCCAGCAGCGGGGACAGGGATCACACCGGGGAGCTGTTTTTT	CASSGDRDHTGELFF	TRBD1	TRBJ2-2	NA	TRBV6-2/TRBV6-3
TGTGCCACCAGCAGAGGAGGGCAGGGTGGCTCCTACAATGAGCAGTTCTTC	CATSRGGQGGSYNEQFF	NA	TRBJ2-1	NA	TRBV15
TGTGCCACCAAGGGGCAAGAGACCCAGTACTTC	CATKGQETQYF	NA	TRBJ2-5	NA	TRBV6-1
TGCAGTGCTAGAGATTTCCAGCATGCTGGCACAGATACGCAGTATTTT	CSARDFQHAGTDTQYF	NA	TRBJ2-3	NA	TRBV20-1
TGTGCCAGCCGGGTTGGACAGGGCGGGAAAAACATTCAGTACTTC	CASRVGQGGKNIQYF	TRBD1	TRBJ2-4	NA	TRBV28
TGCAGCGTTGAAGGGACAGGGGAGTTCGGAGATACGCAGTATTTT	CSVEGTGEFGDTQYF	TRBD1	TRBJ2-3	NA	TRBV29-1
TGTGCCAGCAGTCCCGCCCTCCAAGAGACCCAGTACTTC	CASSPALQETQYF	NA	TRBJ2-5	NA	TRBV27
TGTGCCAGCAGGACTAGCGGGGGGGCGAGTAATGAGCAGTTCTTC	CASRTSGGASNEQFF	TRBD2	TRBJ2-1	few	TRBV3-1
TGTGTCACCAGTGATCCCAGAGGGGCAGTCCAAGAGACCCAGTACTTC	CVTSDPRGAVQETQYF	NA	TRBJ2-5	NA	TRBV24-1
TGTGCCAGCAGCGAAGCCGGGACAGGGTTCAATCAGCCCCAGCATTTT	CASSEAGTGFNQPQHF	TRBD1	TRBJ1-5	NA	TRBV25-1
TGTGCCAGCAGTGACCCCTGGACAGGGGAGGTCCAAGAGACCCAGTACTTC	CASSDPWTGEVQETQYF	TRBD1	TRBJ2-5	few	TRBV6-4
TGCGCCAGCAGCCAAGATCCGAGGGCAGAGTACACTGAAGCTTTCTTT	CASSQDPRAEYTEAFF	NA	TRBJ1-1	NA	TRBV4-3
TGTGCCAGCAGCCGAGGGACTTTAGATACGCAGTATTTT	CASSRGTLDTQYF	NA	TRBJ2-3	NA	TRBV7-2
TGTGCCAGCAGTCCCCCGGGGACAGGGGCTCCCTACGAGCAGTACTTC	CASSPPGTGAPYEQYF	TRBD1	TRBJ2-7	NA	TRBV6-5
TGTGCCAGCAGCCCCACAGGGGAGAGGGGTGAAAAACTGTTTTTT	CASSPTGERGEKLFF	TRBD1	TRBJ1-4	NA	TRBV3-1
TGTGCCAGCAGCTTAGGACAGGGGGTGAAATTAGGGAAACTGTTTTTT	CASSLGQGVKLGKLFF	TRBD1	TRBJ1-4	NA	TRBV7-8
TGTGCTAGCAGCCAAGAACCATTCTCCCGTCCTGAGCAGTTCTTC	CASSQEPFSRPEQFF	NA	TRBJ2-1	NA	TRBV3-1
TGCGCCAGCAGCCAAGATCTCGGGGAAGGGGATGAAAAACTGTTTTTT	CASSQDLGEGDEKLFF	NA	TRBJ1-4	few	TRBV4-3
TGTGCCAGCAGTTTGGGAGTCTCCTACGAGCAGTACTTC	CASSLGVSYEQYF	NA	TRBJ2-7	many	TRBV12-3/TRBV12-4
TGCAGCGTTCTCTCTACCTACGAGCAGTACTTC	CSVLSTYEQYF	NA	TRBJ2-7	few	TRBV29-1
TGTGCCAGCAGCCTGCGGGGCGGGGGTTTAATTACGAACACCGGGGAGCTGTTTTTT	CASSLRGGGLITNTGELFF	TRBD2	TRBJ2-2	many	TRBV2
TGTGCCAGCAGCCAAGACCCCGGGGTTAAAGAGCAGTTCTTC	CASSQDPGVKEQFF	NA	TRBJ2-1	few	TRBV4-2
TGTGCCAGCAGCTTAGAAGTAGCAGGGGACTTCTCCGAGCAGTACTTC	CASSLEVAGDFSEQYF	NA	TRBJ2-7	NA	TRBV11-2
TGTGCCAGCAGCCCGGACAGGCTCCAAAAGAACACCTTC	CASSPDRLQKNTF	TRBD1	TRBJ1-2	NA	TRBV11-2
TGTGCCAGCAGCCAAAACTCCGGGCTAGGCGAGCAGTACTTC	CASSQNSGLGEQYF	NA	TRBJ2-7	few	TRBV3-1
TGCAGTGCTAGGGGACTAGCGGGAGTTGGGGACGAGCAGTACTTC	CSARGLAGVGDEQYF	TRBD2	TRBJ2-7	NA	TRBV20-1
TGCGCCAGCAGCCAAGGCCCAGAGAACACCGGGGAGCTGTTTTTT	CASSQGPENTGELFF	NA	TRBJ2-2	NA	TRBV4-3
TGTGCCAGCAGCGAGAGGCGTTATAATTCACCCCTCCACTTT	CASSERRYNSPLHF	NA	TRBJ1-6	NA	TRBV14
TGCAGTGCCATCGGGGGAAGTACCTACAATGAGCAGTTCTTC	CSAIGGSTYNEQFF	NA	TRBJ2-1	few	TRBV20-1
TGCGCCAGCAGCTCAACTAGCGGAAGCACAGATACGCAGTATTTT	CASSSTSGSTDTQYF	TRBD2	TRBJ2-3	NA	TRBV5-1
TGCGCCAGCATGGAGACTAGCCTAACCACACAAGAGACCCAGTACTTC	CASMETSLTTQETQYF	TRBD2	TRBJ2-5	NA	TRBV5-1
TGTGCCAGCAGTTACACTAGCGCCCCACTCAGATACGAGCAGTACTTC	CASSYTSAPLRYEQYF	TRBD2	TRBJ2-7	few	TRBV12-3/TRBV12-4
TGTGCCAGCAGCCAACCAGCGGGGGCCATCACCGGGGAGCTGTTTTTT	CASSQPAGAITGELFF	TRBD2	TRBJ2-2	NA	TRBV3-1
TGCAGTGCTAGAGATACCCTGGACAGGGGAAGGTTTGTGCGCTATGGCTACACCTTC	CSARDTLDRGRFVRYGYTF	TRBD1	TRBJ1-2	NA	TRBV20-1
TGCAGTGCTAGAGATCTAGGGACTAGCATTAGCACAGATACGCAGTATTTT	CSARDLGTSISTDTQYF	TRBD2	TRBJ2-3	NA	TRBV20-1
TGTGCCAGCAGTGGACTAGCGGGGGGGGCCTCCACAGATACGCAGTATTTT	CASSGLAGGASTDTQYF	TRBD2	TRBJ2-3	few	TRBV6-1
TGCGCCAGCAGCCAGCGTGGGGGGACCTACAATGAGCAGTTCTTC	CASSQRGGTYNEQFF	NA	TRBJ2-1	few	TRBV4-3
TGTGCCAGCAGCTCGGACAGGGGCCTCTCGTATGGCTACACCTTC	CASSSDRGLSYGYTF	TRBD1	TRBJ1-2	NA	TRBV7-2
TGTGCCAGCACTTTAGCGGGGGCCCCCAATGAGCAGTTCTTC	CASTLAGAPNEQFF	TRBD2	TRBJ2-1	NA	TRBV6-2/TRBV6-3
TGCGCCAGCAGCCCCTGGCCTACTAGCGGGGGCTCCTACAATGAGCAGTTCTTC	CASSPWPTSGGSYNEQFF	TRBD2	TRBJ2-1	NA	TRBV5-1
TGCGCCAGCAGCCAAGACTACAGGCCATACGAGCAGTACTTC	CASSQDYRPYEQYF	NA	TRBJ2-7	once	TRBV4-3
TGTGCCAGCAGTTACAGGGTTAAAGAGACCCAGTACTTC	CASSYRVKETQYF	NA	TRBJ2-5	NA	TRBV6-5